The 16 T cell receptor beta chains listed next were all sequenced from one sample in a study of CD8 T cells in Susac syndrome. An amount of RNA that ranged from about 0.45 to 1 ug was reverse transcribed with random hexamers. TCRdb called the immunoSEQ multiplex PCR reads again in MiXCR, with one record for every CDR3 protein. The table shows roughly 180,000 distinct CDR3 sequences, with just under 95% occurring only once. Source material: CD4+ T cells from PBMCs. These receptor sequences come from a human donor with Susac syndrome.

This chain uses TRBV3-1 with TRBJ1-2, with D hard to call. The germline V and J ends were trimmed by 4 bases and 6 bases, with 12 bases remaining between them. The CDR3 runs to 13 residues. The germline V gene encodes CDR1 LGHDT and CDR2 YNNKEL (reference sequence). CDR3 bases: TGTGCCAGCAGCCTGGACCCTACTGATGGCTACACCTTC. It translates to CASSLDPTDGYTF.

The chain combines TRBV11-2 with TRBJ1-2, with 9 bases matching TRBD1. This CDR3 is built from 18 residues. Germline V gene data show CDR1 as SGHAT and CDR2 as FQNNGV. The V and J ends lost 4 bases and 1 base, in that order; junction bases with no gene match: 13. Here the CDR3 DNA reads TGTGCCAGCAGCTCTAACACCGGGACAGGGAACAGTAACTATGGCTACACCTTC. It is translated as CASSSNTGTGNSNYGYTF.

This sequence joins TRBV7-8 and TRBJ2-5; D is unclear. Deletions cut 5 bases from V and 5 bases from J, with 15 bases between. Germline CDR1 and CDR2: SGHVS and FQNEAQ. The CDR3 has 14 amino acids. CDR3 loop: CASSPYQRRETQYF. The CDR3 nucleotides read TGTGCCAGCAGCCCTTACCAGCGCAGGGAGACCCAGTACTTC.

The J gene is TRBJ1-2, the V gene TRBV3-1; 8 bases match TRBD1. The CDR3 runs to 17 residues. From germline, CDR1 is LGHDT and CDR2 YNNKEL (reference sequence). Trimming removed 1 base from V and 8 bases from J; junction bases left unmatched: 15. The CDR3: CASSQALGQALLKGYTF. Written as DNA, the CDR3 is TGTGCCAGCAGCCAAGCTTTGGGACAGGCCCTCCTGAAGGGCTACACCTTC.

This chain links TRBV20-1 with TRBJ2-5; either TRBD1 or TRBD2 may supply D (5 bases each). The CDR3 covers 13 residues. Germline-derived CDR1 and CDR2 are DFQATT and SNEGSKA (reference sequence). V lost 7 bases and J 3 bases, leaving 15 bases between the germline ends. CDR3 sequence reads: CSESGTLKETQYF. The CDR3, as DNA: TGCAGTGAGTCCGGGACCCTAAAAGAGACCCAGTACTTC.

The CDR3 coding sequence is TGTGCCAGCACCACTAAGATAGCACAGGGAGGGAACAATGAGCAGTTCTTC. Amino acid sequence: CASTTKIAQGGNNEQFF. The chain recombines TRBV27 with TRBJ2-1; tentative D call: TRBD2 (7 bases). V shed 7 bases and J shed 5 bases, with 24 bases lying between them. Germline-derived CDR1 and CDR2 are MNHEY and SMNVEV (reference sequence). This CDR3 is built from 17 residues.

This chain joins TRBV5-4 and TRBJ2-7; the match to TRBD1 covers 7 bases. The germline CDR1 and CDR2 sequences are SGHNT and YYREEE (reference sequence). There are 14 residues in the CDR3. V lost 4 bases, J lost 5 bases, and 9 bases stayed unmatched. In nucleotides, the CDR3 is TGTGCCAGCAGCCGATCCACAGGGGTCCACGAGCAGTACTTC. The encoded protein is CASSRSTGVHEQYF.

V is TRBV6-1 and J is TRBJ2-7; tentative D call: TRBD1 (5 bases). The CDR3 is made up of 15 amino acids. Germline V gene sequence: CDR1 MNHNS, CDR2 SASEGT. V dropped 6 bases and J dropped 3 bases, with 18 bases sitting between them. The DNA for the CDR3 is TGTGCCAGCAGCACCGGAAGACAGCGTATCTACGAGCAGTACTTC. It specifies CASSTGRQRIYEQYF.

This chain links TRBV7-9 with TRBJ2-7; TRBD1 agrees at 7 bases. Germline V CDR1 and CDR2: SEHNR, FQNEAQ (reference sequence). The V segment lost 5 bases and the J segment 2 bases; nucleotides outside the gene matches: 9. The CDR3 is 15 residues long. This chain's CDR3 is CASSDKGQPTYEQYF. The CDR3 nucleotides read TGTGCCAGCAGCGACAAGGGACAGCCAACCTACGAGCAGTACTTC. The whole variable domain, remainder taken from reference TRBV7-9 and TRBJ2-7, is DTGVSQNPRHKITKRGQNVTFRCDPISEHNRLYWYRQTLGQGPEFLTYFQNEAQLEKSRLLSDRFSAERPKGSFSTLEIQRTEQGDSAMYLCASSDKGQPTYEQYFGPGTRLTVT.

The chain recombines TRBV28 with TRBJ1-1; D unclear. This CDR3 has 14 amino acids. Germline CDR1 and CDR2: MDHEN and SYDVKM. V was clipped by 2 bases and J by 0 bases, with 7 bases between them. The CDR3 loop reads CASSLAELNTEAFF. CDR3 in DNA: TGTGCCAGCAGTTTAGCAGAACTGAACACTGAAGCTTTCTTT.

The rearrangement links TRBV20-1 to TRBJ2-3; D not resolved. V lost 5 bases to trimming and J lost 0 bases, with 9 bases between them. This CDR3 is built from 13 residues. Germline V lookup: CDR1 DFQATT, CDR2 SNEGSKA (reference sequence). This chain's CDR3 is CSAPMGSTDTQYF. CDR3 DNA: TGCAGTGCTCCCATGGGTAGCACAGATACGCAGTATTTT.

J is TRBJ2-5 and V is TRBV3-1; TRBD1 agrees at 11 bases. With V trimmed by 6 bases and J by 4 bases, 4 bases remained unmatched. From germline, CDR1 is LGHDT and CDR2 YNNKEL (reference sequence). The CDR3 consists of 14 residues. This CDR3 reads CASSEGTGGETQYF. CDR3 sequence (DNA): TGTGCCAGCAGTGAAGGGACAGGGGGAGAGACCCAGTACTTC.

The chain has TRBV5-1 and TRBJ2-1, with 9 bases aligning to TRBD1. Germline V gene sequence: CDR1 SGHRS, CDR2 YFSETQ. The CDR3 is 14 amino acids. Trimming cost V 3 bases and J 7 bases; bases outside gene matches: 5. As DNA, the CDR3 is TGCGCCAGCAGCTCGGGACAGGGCAAGAATGAGCAGTTCTTC. Its protein is CASSSGQGKNEQFF.

The V and J genes are TRBV7-9 and TRBJ1-1; D remains ambiguous. This CDR3 is built from 13 residues. The V gene's germline CDR1 is SEHNR and CDR2 FQNEAQ (reference sequence). The V and J ends lost 1 base and 3 bases respectively, with 6 bases between them. CDR3 amino acids: CASSLDADTEAFF. The CDR3 coding sequence is TGTGCCAGCAGCTTAGATGCTGACACTGAAGCTTTCTTT.

J is TRBJ2-7 and V is TRBV7-9; D may be TRBD1 (6 bases). Germline CDR1 reads SEHNR; CDR2 reads FQNEAQ (reference sequence). The CDR3 sequence is 13 residues long. The ends were cut back, 9 bases at V and 3 bases at J, with 15 bases in the middle. As DNA, the CDR3 is TGTGCCAGTTCAAGACAGGAATTCTACGAGCAGTACTTC. This gives the protein CASSRQEFYEQYF.

This clonotype occurred once. Compared with germline, one end of the junction differs, possibly owing to a read error. The gene calls are TRBV29-1 and TRBJ2-4; D might be TRBD2 (6 bases). CDR3 length equals 13 residues. Looked up from germline, CDR1 is SQVTM and CDR2 is ANQGSEA. DNA for the CDR3: TGCGGCGTGGAGGGGTTAGCCAAAAACATTCAGTACTTC. Its protein product is CGVEGLAKNIQYF.